Listed below are T cell receptor beta chains from one sample, sequenced in a study of control samples from healthy donors and cancer patients. The repertoire was sequenced with immunoSEQ multiplex PCR; TCRdb's copy has only in-frame clones and lacks some. The sample holds about 130,000 clones, roughly 94% seen once. The specimen sequenced was PBMCs. The receptors stem from a man aged 60 to 75 with colorectal cancer. Each CDR3 is given without its conserved first and last residue. The order of the fields is J gene, CDR3 length, V gene, CDR3 protein.

J: TRBJ1-1
length: 16
V: TRBV6-1
CDR3: ASSVSGTDIYMNTEAF

J: TRBJ2-1
length: 13
V: TRBV30
CDR3: AWKGGLAGNNEQF

J: TRBJ2-4
length: 13
V: TRBV7-9
CDR3: ASSSGQGLSHIQY

J: TRBJ1-5
length: 10
V: TRBV10-3
CDR3: AIRDLGQPQH

J: TRBJ1-2
length: 12
V: TRBV5-1
CDR3: ASSPRTGVGGYT

J: TRBJ2-6
length: 12
V: TRBV19
CDR3: ASKDSSGANVLT

J: TRBJ2-3
length: 15
V: TRBV4-2
CDR3: ASSQENNGLAVDTQY

J: TRBJ2-7
length: 10
V: TRBV9
CDR3: ASSPHRDEQY

J: TRBJ2-1
length: 12
V: TRBV6-5
CDR3: ASKSTVFYNEQF

J: TRBJ2-2
length: 14
V: TRBV30
CDR3: AWRSLREEITGELF

J: TRBJ1-1
length: 11
V: TRBV30
CDR3: AWSPAGNTEAF

J: TRBJ2-5
length: 12
V: TRBV18
CDR3: ASSPPWQEETQY

J: TRBJ2-2
length: 13
V: TRBV4-3
CDR3: ASSPGQGIPGELF

J: TRBJ2-1
length: 12
V: TRBV6-6
CDR3: ASNEQGSYNEQF

J: TRBJ1-2
length: 15
V: TRBV19
CDR3: ASSIDRGPGVNYGYT

J: TRBJ2-2
length: 12
V: TRBV29-1
CDR3: SVEERRSTGELF

J: TRBJ2-3
length: 10
V: TRBV12-3/TRBV12-4
CDR3: ASGYSTDTQY

J: TRBJ2-7
length: 12
V: TRBV5-1
CDR3: ASSLKLFSYEQY

J: TRBJ1-1
length: 11
V: TRBV5-8
CDR3: ASSLLGDTEAF

J: TRBJ2-3
length: 13
V: TRBV27
CDR3: ASAQGQVVTDTQY

J: TRBJ1-1
length: 13
V: TRBV5-5
CDR3: ASSPAGGVNTEAF

J: TRBJ2-1
length: 10
V: TRBV5-1
CDR3: ASSFRGNEQF

J: TRBJ2-2
length: 13
V: TRBV5-4
CDR3: ASSQTGTNTGELF

J: TRBJ1-1
length: 14
V: TRBV5-1
CDR3: ASSTGTGGTNTEAF

J: TRBJ2-3
length: 11
V: TRBV14
CDR3: ASSQVQGDTQY

J: TRBJ1-2
length: 17
V: TRBV24-1
CDR3: ATSDSLVSPGTGLYGYT

J: TRBJ1-3
length: 11
V: TRBV30
CDR3: AWTGRFGNTIY

J: TRBJ2-1
length: 12
V: TRBV9
CDR3: ASSPSGEWGEQF

J: TRBJ2-2
length: 15
V: TRBV13
CDR3: ASSLVPGTYNTGELF

J: TRBJ2-3
length: 10
V: TRBV18
CDR3: ASSPASDTQY

J: TRBJ1-1
length: 12
V: TRBV6-1
CDR3: ASSDRGRGPEAF

J: TRBJ1-5
length: 11
V: TRBV19
CDR3: ASTIQAGQPQH

J: TRBJ1-1
length: 8
V: TRBV20-1
CDR3: SASLTEAF

J: TRBJ1-5
length: 12
V: TRBV6-5
CDR3: ASSYARGNQPQH

J: TRBJ1-3
length: 10
V: TRBV7-2
CDR3: ASSPQGNTIY

J: TRBJ2-7
length: 12
V: TRBV5-4
CDR3: ASSLGDTVYEQY

J: TRBJ2-7
length: 11
V: TRBV5-1
CDR3: ASSLDGPYEQY

J: TRBJ1-3
length: 11
V: TRBV6-4
CDR3: ASSDTPGNTIY

J: TRBJ1-2
length: 13
V: TRBV19
CDR3: ASSMVRAGGNGYT

J: TRBJ1-6
length: 15
V: TRBV4-1
CDR3: ASRTGGARDNNSPLH

J: TRBJ1-1
length: 10
V: TRBV29-1
CDR3: SVDRGNTEAF

J: TRBJ2-1
length: 16
V: TRBV5-4
CDR3: ASRDGQGGQTSYNEQF

J: TRBJ1-5
length: 14
V: TRBV6-5
CDR3: ASSYSRGPSNQPQH